These 22 T cell receptor beta chains were sequenced from one sample in a study of shared T cell receptors in the human thymus. Only in-frame clones appear in the TCRdb table, and some are missing; sequencing was by immunoSEQ multiplex PCR. Of approximately 580,000 clones listed, more than 75% are singletons. These data were likewise used in another study, on human thymus T cells.

The specimen sequenced was thymocytes. These receptor sequences come from a boy under two years old with a congenital heart defect.

The V gene is TRBV4-3, the J gene TRBJ2-7; D may be TRBD2 (6 bases). The CDR3 is made up of 15 amino acids. V lost 6 bases, J lost 5 bases, and 20 bases lay in between. Germline V lookup: CDR1 LGHNA, CDR2 YSLEER. CDR3 region: CASRPADGEDHEQYF. CDR3 nucleotides: TGCGCCAGCAGACCTGCGGACGGGGAGGACCACGAGCAGTACTTC.

V usage is TRBV6-1 and J usage is TRBJ2-7; possible D gene TRBD1, 7 bases. The CDR3 is made up of 16 amino acids. Trimming left V 0 bases short and J 7 bases short, with 19 bases between. CDR1 is MNHNS and CDR2 is SASEGT in the germline V gene. The CDR3 here is CASSEARRDRPREQYF. The CDR3 DNA reads as TGTGCCAGCAGTGAAGCCCGGCGGGACAGACCTCGGGAGCAGTACTTC.

The chain joins TRBV11-3 to TRBJ1-1; D remains ambiguous. Between the trimmed V and J ends, which lost 0 bases and 1 base, there was a span of 15 bases. Germline CDR1 and CDR2: SGHNT and YENEEA. This CDR3 has 17 residues. In nucleotides, the CDR3 is TGTGCCAGCAGCTTAGATTCGGACCGGGGAGGGAACACTGAAGCTTTCTTT. As protein: CASSLDSDRGGNTEAFF.

The rearrangement joins TRBV12-5 to TRBJ2-7, with 10 bases identical to TRBD2. Germline V gives CDR1 LGHNT, CDR2 FRNRAP. The CDR3 contains 16 residues. The V gene end was trimmed by 6 bases and the J gene end by 1 base; junction bases not matched to a gene: 9. CDR3 amino acids: CASGNTSGALSYEQYF. DNA of the CDR3: TGTGCTAGTGGAAACACTAGCGGGGCACTGTCCTACGAGCAGTACTTC.

J is TRBJ1-2 and V is TRBV4-3; 9 bases are a match to TRBD1. Germline assignment: CDR1 LGHNA and CDR2 YSLEER. V was clipped by 4 bases and J by 4 bases; unmatched bases: 10. The CDR3 sequence is 16 residues long. The CDR3 is CASSPLSVGQGYGYTF. CDR3 nucleotide sequence: TGCGCCAGCAGCCCCCTAAGCGTGGGACAGGGCTATGGCTACACCTTC.

This clone was recorded a few times. CDR3 nucleotide sequence: TGTGCCAGCAGTTACTCGCCCGGGACCTACGAGCAGTACTTC. Translated: CASSYSPGTYEQYF. This chain joins TRBV6-5 and TRBJ2-7, with a weak D call TRBD2 (5 bases). Trimming left V 0 bases short and J 2 bases short, with 8 bases between. The CDR3 covers 14 residues. Germline lookup yields CDR1 MNHEY and CDR2 SVGAGI.

In DNA, the CDR3 is TGTGCCACCAGCAGAGATCAGTCTAGCGGACAGATCGAATATTTT. Residues: CATSRDQSSGQIEYF. V and J are TRBV15 and TRBJ1-3, with a tentative D call TRBD1 (6 bases). CDR3 size: 15 residues. The V end was cut by 0 bases, the J end by 15 bases, with 21 bases between. Looked up from germline, CDR1 is LNHNV and CDR2 is YYDKDF (reference sequence).

DNA of the CDR3: TGTGCCAGCAGTTTATACTCAGGCGCTACCGGGGAGCTGTTTTTT. Translation gives CASSLYSGATGELFF. The genes are TRBV28 and TRBJ2-2; D uncertain. The CDR3 is 15 amino acids. Trimming took off 1 base at V and 5 bases at J, with 11 bases between the two ends. Per germline, CDR1 MDHEN and CDR2 SYDVKM. Supplemented by reference TRBV28 and TRBJ2-2, the full variable domain reads DVKVTQSSRYLVKRTGEKVFLECVQDMDHENMFWYRQDPGLGLRLIYFSYDVKMKEKGDIPEGYSVSREKKERFSLILESASTNQTSMYLCASSLYSGATGELFFGEGSRLTVL.

J is TRBJ1-1 and V is TRBV5-6; D is unresolved. The germline V gene has CDR1 SGHDT and CDR2 YYEEEE. V was trimmed by 0 bases and J by 7 bases, leaving 10 bases between them. This CDR3 is built from 13 residues. The CDR3, as DNA: TGTGCCAGCAGCTTGGATCCGGGAAGTGAAGCTTTCTTT. Translating gives CASSLDPGSEAFF.

This sequence joins TRBV19 and TRBJ2-1; weak D call: TRBD1 (5 bases). CDR3 size: 15 residues. V lost 3 bases and J 0 bases, leaving 9 bases between the germline ends. Per the germline V gene, CDR1 is LNHDA and CDR2 is SQIVND (reference sequence). The CDR3 sequence is CASSMRDSSYNEQFF. CDR3 in DNA: TGTGCCAGTAGTATGAGAGACAGCTCCTACAATGAGCAGTTCTTC.

This sequence joins TRBV4-2 and TRBJ2-7; 15 bases fit TRBD2. Germline V gives CDR1 LGHNA, CDR2 YNFKEQ. J lost 0 bases, V lost 2 bases, and 2 bases had no gene match. The CDR3 totals 17 residues. CDR3 nucleotide sequence: TGTGCCAGCAGCCAATGGGGACTAGCGGGAGGCTCCTACGAGCAGTACTTC. This gives the protein CASSQWGLAGGSYEQYF.

The V call is TRBV4-2, the J call TRBJ2-2, with a weak D call TRBD1 (6 bases). V was trimmed by 0 bases and J by 2 bases, leaving 16 bases between them. CDR3 length: 18 amino acids. Germline lookup yields CDR1 LGHNA and CDR2 YNFKEQ. The CDR3 loop is CASSQDFVGGRNTGELFF. The CDR3 DNA is TGTGCCAGCAGCCAAGATTTCGTAGGGGGTCGTAACACCGGGGAGCTGTTTTTT.

This chain links TRBV5-1 with TRBJ1-3; D is unclear. CDR1 and CDR2 (germline): SGHRS, YFSETQ. This CDR3 is built from 16 residues. Trimming stripped 0 bases from V and 1 base from J, with 11 bases between. As DNA, the CDR3 is TGCGCCAGCAGCTTGGCCCTAACAGAATCTGGAAACACCATATATTTT. Its translation: CASSLALTESGNTIYF.

J is TRBJ2-3 and V is TRBV5-4, with D unresolved. The length of the CDR3 is 14 residues. V was trimmed by 2 bases and J by 4 bases, leaving 11 bases between them. Germline-derived CDR1 and CDR2 are SGHNT and YYREEE (reference sequence). CDR3 residues: CASSFSQAPDTQYF. The DNA for the CDR3 is TGTGCCAGCAGCTTTTCCCAGGCCCCAGATACGCAGTATTTT. The entire variable domain, with the rest obtained from reference TRBV5-4 and TRBJ2-3, is as follows: ETGVTQSPTHLIKTRGQQVTLRCSSQSGHNTVSWYQQALGQGPQFIFQYYREEENGRGNFPPRFSGLQFPNYSSELNVNALELDDSALYLCASSFSQAPDTQYFGPGTRLTVL.

V usage is TRBV30 and J usage is TRBJ1-1, with 10 bases that match TRBD1. Trimming removed 2 bases from V and 4 bases from J; junction bases left unmatched: 7. This CDR3 is 15 amino acids long. The V gene's germline CDR1 is GTSNPN and CDR2 SVGIG (reference sequence). Here the CDR3 reads CAWSPPGQGRTEAFF. CDR3 sequence (DNA): TGTGCCTGGAGTCCACCGGGACAGGGGCGCACTGAAGCTTTCTTT. Drawing the rest from reference TRBV30 and TRBJ1-1, the complete variable domain is SQTIHQWPATLVQPVGSPLSLECTVEGTSNPNLYWYRQAAGRGLQLLFYSVGIGQISSEVPQNLSASRPQDRQFILSSKKLLLSDSGFYLCAWSPPGQGRTEAFFGQGTRLTVV.

The V and J genes are TRBV6-5 and TRBJ2-7, with TRBD2 matching 7 bases. The CDR3 loop spans 12 amino acids. Germline CDR1 MNHEY, CDR2 SVGAGI. Trimming removed 2 bases from V and 7 bases from J; junction bases left unmatched: 2. The CDR3 loop reads CASSYLGGEQYF. In nucleotides, the CDR3 is TGTGCCAGCAGTTACCTCGGGGGGGAGCAGTACTTC.

This clone appeared a few times. The rearrangement joins TRBV27 to TRBJ2-1; 11 bases match TRBD2. Germline CDR1 reads MNHEY; CDR2 reads SMNVEV (reference sequence). The ends lost 5 bases at V and 6 bases at J; junction bases unmatched: 6. The CDR3 runs 15 residues. The chain's CDR3 is CASSILAGETNEQFF. Here the CDR3 DNA reads TGTGCCAGCAGTATACTAGCGGGAGAGACCAATGAGCAGTTCTTC.

The rearrangement joins TRBV7-2 to TRBJ2-7, with a tentative D call TRBD2 (6 bases). With 0 bases removed from V and 4 bases from J, the gap between germline ends came to 16 bases. The CDR3 has 16 amino acids. Germline V gives CDR1 SGHTA, CDR2 FQGNSA. This CDR3 is CASSLAHTSGGYEQYF. CDR3 in DNA: TGTGCCAGCAGCTTAGCTCACACCTCCGGGGGTTACGAGCAGTACTTC.

The chain has TRBV7-2 and TRBJ2-7; TRBD2 is a possible D gene (6 bases). Trimming removed 0 bases at V and 5 bases at J, with 14 bases between. From germline, CDR1 is SGHTA and CDR2 FQGNSA. This CDR3 has 15 amino acids. The CDR3 region is CASSLAVRPGDEQYF. In nucleotides, the CDR3 is TGTGCCAGCAGCTTAGCGGTAAGGCCGGGGGACGAGCAGTACTTC.

The V call is TRBV13, the J call TRBJ1-1; 7 nucleotides agree with TRBD1. Germline CDR1 is PRHDT and CDR2 is FYEKMQ (reference sequence). J was trimmed by 10 bases and V by 5 bases; bases with no gene match: 10. This CDR3 spans 13 amino acids. CDR3 residues: CASSVDRAQGAFF. The CDR3 DNA reads TGTGCCAGCAGCGTTGACAGGGCCCAAGGAGCTTTCTTT.

The J gene is TRBJ1-1, the V gene TRBV15; a weak D match, TRBD1 (5 bases). Germline CDR1 LNHNV, CDR2 YYDKDF (reference sequence). Trimming cost V 0 bases and J 3 bases, with 8 bases left between them. CDR3 length: 14 amino acids. CDR3 sequence reads: CATSRDGRDTEAFF. DNA for the CDR3: TGTGCCACCAGCAGAGATGGCAGGGACACTGAAGCTTTCTTT. Based on the CDR3 plus reference TRBV15 and TRBJ1-1, the full variable domain is DAMVIQNPRYQVTQFGKPVTLSCSQTLNHNVMYWYQQKSSQAPKLLFHYYDKDFNNEADTPDNFQSRRPNTSFCFLDIRSPGLGDTAMYLCATSRDGRDTEAFFGQGTRLTVV.

CDR3 protein: CASSSRTSGPSSYEQYF. As DNA, the CDR3 is TGTGCCAGTAGTAGCCGGACTAGCGGGCCGAGCTCCTACGAGCAGTACTTC. V is TRBV19 and J is TRBJ2-7, with 11 bases aligning to TRBD2. Losses at the gene ends were 4 bases for V and 0 bases for J; bases not matched to a gene: 8. Germline V gene lookup returns CDR1 LNHDA and CDR2 SQIVND (reference sequence). This CDR3 region has 17 residues.